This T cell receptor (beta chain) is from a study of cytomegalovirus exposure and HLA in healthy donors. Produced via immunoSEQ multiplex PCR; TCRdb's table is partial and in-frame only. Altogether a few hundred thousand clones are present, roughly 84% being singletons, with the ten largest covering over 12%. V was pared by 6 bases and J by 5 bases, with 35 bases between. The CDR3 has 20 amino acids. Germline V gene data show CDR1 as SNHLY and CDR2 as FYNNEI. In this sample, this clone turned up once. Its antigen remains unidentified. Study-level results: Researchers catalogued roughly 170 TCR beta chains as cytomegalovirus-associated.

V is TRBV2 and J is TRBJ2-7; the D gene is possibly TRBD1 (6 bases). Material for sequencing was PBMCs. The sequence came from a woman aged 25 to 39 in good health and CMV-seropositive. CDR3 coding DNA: TGTGCCAGCAGGGACAGACACCCTGCCCCTAAGGGACCCTCTTCCAACGAGCAGTACTTC. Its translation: CASRDRHPAPKGPSSNEQYF.